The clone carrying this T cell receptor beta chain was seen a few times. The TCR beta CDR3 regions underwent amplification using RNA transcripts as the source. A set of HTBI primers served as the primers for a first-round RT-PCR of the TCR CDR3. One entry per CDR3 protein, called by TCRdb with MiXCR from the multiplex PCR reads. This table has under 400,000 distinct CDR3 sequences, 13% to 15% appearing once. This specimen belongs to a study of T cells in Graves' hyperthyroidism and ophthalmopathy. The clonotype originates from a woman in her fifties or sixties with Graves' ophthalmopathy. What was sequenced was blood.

CDR3 protein: CASNSGYSVETQYF. CDR3 DNA sequence: TGTGCCAGCAATTCCGGTTACTCCGTCGAGACCCAGTACTTC. This sequence joins TRBV7-9 and TRBJ2-5; D remains unclear. The CDR3 consists of 14 residues. The germline gives CDR1 SEHNR, CDR2 FQNEAQ (reference sequence). With 7 bases removed from V and 5 bases from J, the gap between germline ends came to 17 bases.